This T cell receptor (beta chain) stems from a study of T-cell reconstitution after alpha-beta-depleted transplantation in children. CDR1 is SGHAT and CDR2 is FQNNGV in the germline V gene. Trimming shortened V by 1 base and J by 5 bases, and 13 bases separated the two germline ends. The CDR3 consists of 15 residues. It was with unique molecular identifiers that the TCRbeta library was prepared. Each CDR3 protein gets one entry after TCRdb re-called the PCR reads with MiXCR. The data hold around 500,000 distinct CDR3 sequences, with around an eighth observed a single time. The sequencing used PBMCs from the stem cell graft donor, collected from the stem cell graft. The V call is TRBV11-2, the J call TRBJ2-3; a weak D match, TRBD2 (6 bases). This TCR was recovered from a human donor who donated a stem cell graft to a child with combined immunodeficiency. CDR3: CASSLGGREVDTQYF. Here the CDR3 DNA reads TGTGCCAGCAGCTTAGGGGGCAGGGAGGTAGATACGCAGTATTTT.